A single sample is the source of the 22 T cell receptor beta chains below, sequenced in a study of shared clonotypes between healthy human individuals. Assay used: immunoSEQ multiplex PCR; TCRdb lists only in-frame clones, some missing. Here the sample spans 2 million to 3 million clones, approximately 93% being singletons. Sequenced: naive CD4+ T cells from PBMCs. Subset here: CD45RA+ positively selected. The receptors come from a man younger than 35 in good health. Some clones in this sample may be carry-over from other donors' samples.

V usage is TRBV11-2 and J usage is TRBJ2-5; TRBD1 matches 7 bases. The J call is uncertain, as TRBJ2-7 better fits the DNA end. Germline V CDR1 and CDR2: SGHAT, FQNNGV. The CDR3 has 13 residues. CDR3 sequence reads: CASSVTGAYEQYF. CDR3 sequence (DNA): TGTGCCAGCAGCGTAACAGGGGCCTACGAGCAGTACTTC.

The rearrangement uses TRBV27 and TRBJ1-1; D possibly corresponds to TRBD1 (5 bases). The CDR3 is made up of 17 amino acids. Per the germline V gene, CDR1 is MNHEY and CDR2 is SMNVEV (reference sequence). Trimming left V 5 bases short and J 2 bases short, with 21 bases between. CDR3 in amino acids: CASSKDLTAGKNTEAFF. The CDR3 nucleotides are TGTGCCAGCAGTAAAGACCTAACTGCAGGGAAAAACACTGAAGCTTTCTTT.

The V and J genes are TRBV6-5 and TRBJ1-6; D is perhaps TRBD1 (5 bases). The V gene's germline CDR1 is MNHEY and CDR2 SVGAGI. CDR3 length: 14 amino acids. V dropped 2 bases and J dropped 10 bases, with 12 bases sitting between them. The CDR3 reads CASSYQSRGSPLHF. As DNA, the CDR3 is TGTGCCAGCAGTTACCAATCGAGGGGATCACCCCTCCACTTT.

This clone has just one count. The CDR3 DNA follows: TGTGCCAGCAGCTCCGGGACTAGCGGGAGGGCCCAGTATTTT. This gives the protein CASSSGTSGRAQYF. V and J are TRBV11-2 and TRBJ2-3; TRBD2 aligns across 16 bases. This CDR3 is 14 amino acids long. Germline values: CDR1 SGHAT, CDR2 FQNNGV. V dropped 4 bases and J dropped 12; count of bases not matched to a gene: 4.

This clone was seen only once. This chain connects TRBV11-2 to TRBJ2-5; D unresolved. The CDR3 runs 14 residues. V dropped 1 base and J dropped 5 bases, with 11 bases sitting between them. Germline-derived CDR1 and CDR2 are SGHAT and FQNNGV. This CDR3 is CASSLAAVLETQYF. In nucleotides, the CDR3 is TGTGCCAGCAGCTTAGCGGCGGTGCTGGAGACCCAGTACTTC.

This sequence joins TRBV19 and TRBJ1-1, with TRBD1 as a possible D gene (5 bases). CDR1 is LNHDA and CDR2 is SQIVND in the germline V gene (reference sequence). The germline V and J ends were trimmed by 2 bases and 3 bases, with 16 bases remaining between them. CDR3 length: 16 amino acids. The CDR3 reads CASSILSSTVDTEAFF. CDR3 nucleotide sequence: TGTGCCAGTAGTATACTTTCGTCGACAGTAGACACTGAAGCTTTCTTT.

The genes are TRBV7-9 and TRBJ1-1, with D possibly matching TRBD1 (5 bases). CDR1 and CDR2 (germline): SEHNR, FQNEAQ (reference sequence). The germline V and J ends were trimmed by 5 bases and 6 bases, with 16 bases remaining between them. The CDR3 loop spans 14 amino acids. The CDR3: CASSLPGGVAEAFF. The CDR3 DNA reads TGTGCCAGCAGCCTACCCGGGGGGGTCGCTGAAGCTTTCTTT.

About this clone: Different DNA sequences within this sample yield the same CDR3. This chain joins TRBV6-1 and TRBJ2-7; 7 bases match TRBD1. V trimming: 4 bases; J trimming: 2 bases; junction bases outside the gene matches: 2. This CDR3 spans 13 amino acids. The germline V gene encodes CDR1 MNHNS and CDR2 SASEGT. The CDR3, as DNA: TGTGCCAGCAGTGGACAGGGCCCCTACGAGCAGTACTTC. This encodes CASSGQGPYEQYF.

This clone has a single count. V gene TRBV4-2 combines with J gene TRBJ2-3; the match to TRBD2 covers 14 bases. V gave up 3 bases and J gave up 6 bases; unmatched junction bases: 8. CDR3 length equals 17 residues. Looked up from germline, CDR1 is LGHNA and CDR2 is YNFKEQ. CDR3 protein: CASSHQGGTSGSDTQYF. CDR3 bases: TGTGCCAGCAGCCACCAGGGGGGGACTAGCGGGAGTGATACGCAGTATTTT.

This clone was seen a single time. The chain recombines TRBV7-9 with TRBJ2-2, with D perhaps matching TRBD1 (5 bases). Trimming pared 5 bases from V and 4 bases from J, leaving 11 bases between. The V gene's germline CDR1 is SEHNR and CDR2 FQNEAQ (reference sequence). CDR3 length: 14 residues. The CDR3 DNA reads as TGTGCCAGCAGCGGACGACAGCTCACCGGGGAGCTGTTTTTT. Translation gives CASSGRQLTGELFF.

As regards this clone: This same CDR3 is encoded by further DNA sequences in the sample. The chain couples TRBV27 to TRBJ2-7; 9 nucleotides match TRBD1. The J segment lost 4 bases and the V segment lost 5 bases, leaving 6 bases of the junction unmatched. There are 14 residues in the CDR3. Germline assignment: CDR1 MNHEY and CDR2 SMNVEV (reference sequence). This CDR3 is CASSPWDRVYEQYF. DNA of the CDR3: TGTGCCAGCAGTCCGTGGGACAGGGTGTACGAGCAGTACTTC.

The chain joins TRBV29-1 to TRBJ2-5, with 11 positions matching TRBD2. The V and J ends lost 6 bases and 6 bases, in that order; junction bases with no gene match: 6. The germline V gene encodes CDR1 SQVTM and CDR2 ANQGSEA. This CDR3 contains 13 residues. This CDR3 reads CSVRGLAVQTQYF. The CDR3 DNA reads as TGCAGCGTCCGGGGACTAGCGGTACAGACCCAGTACTTC.

This chain connects TRBV14 to TRBJ1-2, with no clear D. Germline CDR1 and CDR2: SGHDN and FVKESK. The CDR3 has 14 amino acids. Trimming removed 1 base from V and 8 bases from J, with 14 bases in between. CDR3 sequence reads: CASSQVSRVGGYTF. The CDR3 DNA reads as TGTGCCAGCAGCCAAGTTTCGAGGGTTGGAGGCTACACCTTC.

This rearrangement joins TRBV5-1 to TRBJ2-5; D might be TRBD1 or TRBD2, each matching 6 bases. V was clipped by 7 bases and J by 4 bases, with 17 bases between them. Germline CDR1 SGHRS, CDR2 YFSETQ. This CDR3 has 14 residues. The CDR3 protein is CASAGGVVVETQYF. In DNA, the CDR3 is TGCGCCAGCGCCGGGGGCGTCGTTGTAGAGACCCAGTACTTC.

This clone showed up just once. The chain carries TRBV5-1 and TRBJ1-4, with a possible D match to TRBD1 (5 bases). V was shortened by 2 bases and J by 7 bases, with 18 bases between the two germline ends. The CDR3 runs to 16 residues. Germline V gene sequence: CDR1 SGHRS, CDR2 YFSETQ. The CDR3 reads CASSFAAGSGLEKLFF. As DNA, the CDR3 is TGCGCCAGCAGCTTCGCCGCAGGGAGTGGGCTTGAAAAACTGTTTTTT.

This clone was observed a few times. The V gene is TRBV4-1, the J gene TRBJ2-1; 7 nucleotides line up with TRBD2. CDR1 is MGHRA, CDR2 YSYEKL, per germline. V shed 4 bases and J 5 bases; nucleotides not matched to a gene: 8. The CDR3 has 15 residues. CDR3 DNA: TGCGCCAGCAGCCTGACTAGCCGAGAGGACAATGAGCAGTTCTTC. This translates into CASSLTSREDNEQFF.

The gene calls are TRBV7-9 and TRBJ2-3, with TRBD1 matching over 9 bases. Trimming took 5 bases from V and 0 from J; bases not matched to a gene: 6. CDR3 length equals 16 residues. CDR1 is SEHNR and CDR2 is FQNEAQ in the germline V gene (reference sequence). CDR3 region: CASSRRQGGSTDTQYF. In nucleotides, the CDR3 is TGTGCCAGCAGCCGCAGACAGGGGGGAAGCACAGATACGCAGTATTTT.

The rearrangement links TRBV7-2 to TRBJ1-2, with 7 bases fitting TRBD1. The germline gives CDR1 SGHTA, CDR2 FQGNSA. The CDR3 covers 13 residues. J lost 7 bases, V lost 5 bases, and 7 bases had no gene match. The CDR3 region is CASSPTRGGGYTF. CDR3 DNA: TGTGCCAGCAGCCCAACCAGGGGGGGTGGCTACACCTTC.

V is TRBV25-1 and J is TRBJ1-1; D gene unclear. The germline gives CDR1 MGHDK, CDR2 SYGVNS. This CDR3 spans 11 amino acids. V lost 1 base and J lost 8, with 5 bases in between. CDR3 in DNA: TGTGCCAGCAGTGAATTGGACGAAGCTTTCTTT. It encodes CASSELDEAFF. The whole variable domain, remainder taken from reference TRBV25-1 and TRBJ1-1, is EADIYQTPRYLVIGTGKKITLECSQTMGHDKMYWYQQDPGMELHLIHYSYGVNSTEKGDLSSESTVSRIRTEHFPLTLESARPSHTSQYLCASSELDEAFFGQGTRLTVV.

This clone was detected only once. Other DNA sequences in the sample encode the same CDR3. V usage is TRBV29-1 and J usage is TRBJ1-1; TRBD1 matches 8 bases. This CDR3 comprises 13 residues. CDR1 and CDR2 (germline): SQVTM, ANQGSEA. The V segment lost 6 bases and the J segment 0 bases; nucleotides outside the gene matches: 3. In nucleotides, the CDR3 is TGCAGCGTCCGGACAGGGCTGAACACTGAAGCTTTCTTT. Amino acids: CSVRTGLNTEAFF.

This clone was recorded once. At the DNA level, this CDR3 is encoded by other sequences in the same sample as well. This chain's CDR3 is CASRRGGPYEQYF. CDR3 sequence (DNA): TGTGCCAGCAGGAGGGGAGGGCCCTACGAGCAGTACTTC. V and J are TRBV2 and TRBJ2-7; TRBD2 aligns across 7 bases. V lost 6 bases and J lost 2; bases outside the gene matches: 4. This CDR3 spans 13 amino acids. From germline, CDR1 is SNHLY and CDR2 FYNNEI.

This clone was seen once. The chain has TRBV6-5 and TRBJ1-2; 8 bases line up with TRBD1. Germline values: CDR1 MNHEY, CDR2 SVGAGI. The length of the CDR3 is 15 residues. V lost 7 bases to trimming and J lost 4 bases; unmatched junction nucleotides: 11. The CDR3 nucleotides read TGTGCCAGCATCCAAACCCCCGGACAGGGCTATGGCTACACCTTC. Residues: CASIQTPGQGYGYTF.